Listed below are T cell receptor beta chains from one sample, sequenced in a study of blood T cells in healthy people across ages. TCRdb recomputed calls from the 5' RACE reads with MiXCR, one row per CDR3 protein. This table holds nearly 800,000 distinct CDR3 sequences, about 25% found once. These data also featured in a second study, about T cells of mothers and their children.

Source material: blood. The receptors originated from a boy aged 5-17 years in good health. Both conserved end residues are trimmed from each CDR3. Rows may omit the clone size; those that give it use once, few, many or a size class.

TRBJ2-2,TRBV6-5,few,ASSYSSGSNTGELF
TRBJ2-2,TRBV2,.,ASSEWGAQAGELF
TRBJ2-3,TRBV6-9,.,ASLPQESVTDTQY
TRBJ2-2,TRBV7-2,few,AWGRDTGELF
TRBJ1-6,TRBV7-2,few,ASSSHRDYYNSPLH
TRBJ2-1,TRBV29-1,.,SVESWGLYDNEQF
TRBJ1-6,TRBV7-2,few,ASSLVFGTGESPLH
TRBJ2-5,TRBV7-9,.,ASSPRSREETQY
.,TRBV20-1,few,SVRFSGRGHEQY
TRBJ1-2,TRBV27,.,ASSRDPNNYGYT
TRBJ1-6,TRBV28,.,ASRERGVSPLH
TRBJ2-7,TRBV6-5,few,ASSSGREGYEQY
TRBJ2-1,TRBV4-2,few,ASSQEVNNEQF
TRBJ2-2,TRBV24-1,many,ATQTTGNTGELF
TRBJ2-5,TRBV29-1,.,SVGLEETQY
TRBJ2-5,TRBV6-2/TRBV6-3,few,ASSYMGVLPPETQY
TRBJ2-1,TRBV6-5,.,ASSYSTKGGEQF
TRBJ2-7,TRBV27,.,ASAPAGYFSYEQY
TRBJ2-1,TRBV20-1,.,SARLQGGRSP
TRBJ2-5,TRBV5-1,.,ANSLTGGRETQY
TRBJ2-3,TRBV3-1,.,ASSQRLAGAGNTDTQY
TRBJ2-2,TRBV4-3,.,APCGAGDNTGELF
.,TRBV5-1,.,ASSLLGSLYEQY
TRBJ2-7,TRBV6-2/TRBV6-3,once,ASSPYSYEQY
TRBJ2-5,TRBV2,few,ASTTLSREETQY
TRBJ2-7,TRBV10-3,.,AISEAQNSYEQY
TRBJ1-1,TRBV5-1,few,ASSRTEDGNTEAF
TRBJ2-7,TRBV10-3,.,AISAPAIPTETYEQY
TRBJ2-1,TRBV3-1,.,ASSQGLADSYNEQF
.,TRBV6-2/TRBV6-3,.,ASSDLGTSAYEQY
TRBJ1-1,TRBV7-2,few,ASSPWTGWSTEAF
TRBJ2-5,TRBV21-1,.,ASSKVGGGASVVETQY
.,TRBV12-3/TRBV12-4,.,ASSFSASGVETQY
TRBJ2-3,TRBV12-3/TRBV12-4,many,ASSPGQGRTDTQY
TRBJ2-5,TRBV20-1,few,SAPHFSGMY
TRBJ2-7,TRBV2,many,ASEGTGEDEQY
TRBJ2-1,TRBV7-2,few,ASSLALQGPYNEQF
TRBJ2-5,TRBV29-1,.,SVAGRQAETQY
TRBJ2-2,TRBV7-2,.,ASSRWTANTGELF
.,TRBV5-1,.,ASSSGRTAITSYEQY
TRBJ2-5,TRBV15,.,ATSRVAGRKETQY
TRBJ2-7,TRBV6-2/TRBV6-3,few,ASSDRFHEQY
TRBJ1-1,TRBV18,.,ASSPPGQGGKSTEAF
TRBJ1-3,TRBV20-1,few,SVTQGTGNTIY
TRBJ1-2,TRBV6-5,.,ASSYSATGPYGYT
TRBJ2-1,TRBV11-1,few,ASRQGQRSTYNEQF
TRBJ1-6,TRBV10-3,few,AISQSPSSYNSPLH
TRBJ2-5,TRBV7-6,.,ASSLRGQGVGETQY
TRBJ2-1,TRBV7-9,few,ASSFSQGLGSYNEQF
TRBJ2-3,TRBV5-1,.,ASSSDRGRKNTSTGTQY
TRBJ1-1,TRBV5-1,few,ASSLAPGGMGNTEAF
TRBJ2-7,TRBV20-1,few,GALEPPGQGKEID
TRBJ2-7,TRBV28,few,ASSFPRRKRDMYEQY
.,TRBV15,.,ATSRVLGGSRNEQF
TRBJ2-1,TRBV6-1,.,ASSGWRDSYNEQF
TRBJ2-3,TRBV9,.,ASSTTFTDTQY
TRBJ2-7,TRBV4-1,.,ASSQEQGGEQY
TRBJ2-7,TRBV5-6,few,ASSRDRGDYEQY
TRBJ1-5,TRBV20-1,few,SATDPARLNQPQH